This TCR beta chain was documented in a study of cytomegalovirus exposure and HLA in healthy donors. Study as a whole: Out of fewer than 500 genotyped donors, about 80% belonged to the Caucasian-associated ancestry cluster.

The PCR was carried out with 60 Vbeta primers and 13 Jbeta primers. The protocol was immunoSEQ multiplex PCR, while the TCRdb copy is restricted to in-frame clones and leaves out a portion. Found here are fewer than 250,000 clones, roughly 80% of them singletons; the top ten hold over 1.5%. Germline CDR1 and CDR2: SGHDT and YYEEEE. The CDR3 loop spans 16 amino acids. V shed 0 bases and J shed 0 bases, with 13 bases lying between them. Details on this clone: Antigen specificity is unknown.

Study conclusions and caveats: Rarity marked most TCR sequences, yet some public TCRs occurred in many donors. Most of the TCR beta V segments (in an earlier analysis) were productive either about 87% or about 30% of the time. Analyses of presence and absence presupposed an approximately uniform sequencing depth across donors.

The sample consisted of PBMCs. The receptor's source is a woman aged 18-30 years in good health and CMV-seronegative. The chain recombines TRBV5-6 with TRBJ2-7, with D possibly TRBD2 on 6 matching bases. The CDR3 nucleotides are TGTGCCAGCAGCTTGGTGGGGGGATTAAGCTCCTACGAGCAGTACTTC. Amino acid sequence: CASSLVGGLSSYEQYF. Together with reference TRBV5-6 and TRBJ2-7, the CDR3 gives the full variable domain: DAGVTQSPTHLIKTRGQQVTLRCSPKSGHDTVSWYQQALGQGPQFIFQYYEEEERQRGNFPDRFSGHQFPNYSSELNVNALLLGDSALYLCASSLVGGLSSYEQYFGPGTRLTVT.